The 9 T cell receptor beta chains listed next were all sequenced from one sample in a study of blood T cells in healthy people across ages. Through a sample-barcoded 5' primer and a J-beta primer mix, a second PCR was run for roughly 6 to 11 cycles. MiXCR, applied by TCRdb to the 5' RACE reads, yields one record per CDR3 protein. The sample carries about 1.4 million distinct CDR3 sequences, approximately 63% recorded once. The sequencing sample was made of blood. All receptors derive from a man younger than 30 in good health.

This clonotype was recorded many times. The chain couples TRBV11-2 to TRBJ1-4; D not resolved. The CDR3 spans 18 residues. Germline V gene lookup returns CDR1 SGHAT and CDR2 FQNNGV. The V end was cut by 1 base, the J end by 0 bases, with 15 bases between. CDR3 in DNA: TGTGCCAGCAGCTTAGGCCGGTCGGCCGGTGCAACTAATGAAAAACTGTTTTTT. Its protein is CASSLGRSAGATNEKLFF.

V usage is TRBV20-1 and J usage is TRBJ2-3; 11 nucleotides agree with TRBD2. The germline gives CDR1 DFQATT, CDR2 SNEGSKA (reference sequence). The CDR3 length is 15 residues. V shed 5 bases, J shed 3 bases, and the junction held 7 bases outside the gene matches. CDR3 region: CSASTGLAVTDTQYF. For the CDR3, the DNA is TGCAGTGCTTCGACGGGACTAGCGGTAACAGATACGCAGTATTTT.

The chain couples TRBV7-2 to TRBJ2-1, with a possible D match to TRBD2 (5 bases). Deletions cut 3 bases from V and 6 bases from J, with 12 bases between. The CDR3 extends over 14 amino acids. Germline CDR1 SGHTA, CDR2 FQGNSA. The CDR3 DNA is TGTGCCAGCAGCTTTAGGAGGACGGGCAATGAGCAGTTCTTC. This gives the protein CASSFRRTGNEQFF.

Notes on this clonotype: One end of the junction does not line up with germline, which may come from a read error. The V gene is TRBV7-9, the J gene TRBJ2-7; the match to TRBD2 covers 12 bases. This CDR3 spans 15 amino acids. Germline CDR1 SEHNR, CDR2 FQNEAQ (reference sequence). Written as DNA, the CDR3 is TGTGCCGGCAGCCCGGGACTAGCGGGTAGCTACGAGCAGTACTTC. It codes for CAGSPGLAGSYEQYF.

This clonotype was counted between two and nine times. The chain carries TRBV6-6 and TRBJ2-7, with a possible D match to TRBD1 (5 bases). Germline V CDR1 and CDR2: MNHNY, SVGAGI (reference sequence). The length of the CDR3 is 15 residues. Trimming pared 5 bases from V and 0 bases from J, leaving 14 bases between. CDR3 protein: CASSPLGLSSYEQYF. CDR3 DNA sequence: TGTGCCAGCAGTCCCCTGGGGCTTAGCTCCTACGAGCAGTACTTC.

The V and J genes are TRBV5-1 and TRBJ1-2, with D maybe TRBD1 (6 bases). This CDR3 comprises 15 residues. V lost 4 bases, J lost 2 bases, and 15 bases lay in between. In germline, CDR1 is SGHRS, CDR2 YFSETQ. The CDR3 DNA follows: TGCGCCAGCAGCGCTGACAGGCCGTTCAACTATGGCTACACCTTC. Protein sequence: CASSADRPFNYGYTF.

J is TRBJ2-4 and V is TRBV7-9; TRBD2 matches 10 bases. The DNA end is more similar to TRBJ2-5, so the J call may be wrong. This CDR3 region has 14 residues. Germline CDR1 reads SEHNR; CDR2 reads FQNEAQ (reference sequence). The CDR3 DNA reads TGTGCCAGCGGTTGGACTAGCGGTCAAGAGACCCAGTACTTC. Translation gives CASGWTSGQETQYF.

The V call is TRBV6-6, the J call TRBJ2-5; tentatively, D is TRBD1 (6 bases). The CDR3 contains 14 residues. Trimming pared 7 bases from V and 3 bases from J, leaving 15 bases between. CDR1 is MNHNY, CDR2 SVGAGI, per germline (reference sequence). The CDR3 region is CASKGVLPKETQYF. CDR3 bases: TGTGCCAGCAAGGGGGTACTGCCCAAAGAGACCCAGTACTTC.

The table lists this clonotype with a few counts. The chain combines TRBV7-2 with TRBJ2-7, with 9 nucleotides matching TRBD2. Unmatched junction bases numbered 9, after V lost 5 bases and J lost 4 bases. The CDR3 has 15 residues. The germline CDR1 and CDR2 sequences are SGHTA and FQGNSA. CDR3 DNA: TGTGCCAGCAGCCGACTAGCGGCTTCCCCTTACGAGCAGTACTTC. Amino acids: CASSRLAASPYEQYF.